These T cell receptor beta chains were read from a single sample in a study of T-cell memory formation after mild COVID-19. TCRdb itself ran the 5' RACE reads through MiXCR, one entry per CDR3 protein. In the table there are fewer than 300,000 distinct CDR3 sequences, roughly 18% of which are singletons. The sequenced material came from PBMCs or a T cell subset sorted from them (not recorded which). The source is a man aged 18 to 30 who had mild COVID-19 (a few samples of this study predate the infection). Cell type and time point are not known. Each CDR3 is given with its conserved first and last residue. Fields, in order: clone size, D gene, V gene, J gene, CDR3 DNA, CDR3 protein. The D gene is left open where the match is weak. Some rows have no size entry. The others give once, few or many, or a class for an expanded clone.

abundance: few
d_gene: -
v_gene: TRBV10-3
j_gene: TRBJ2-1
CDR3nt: TGTGCCATCAGTGAGTACTCGGACCGCCCCTCACGTGAGCAGTTCTTC
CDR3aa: CAISEYSDRPSREQFF

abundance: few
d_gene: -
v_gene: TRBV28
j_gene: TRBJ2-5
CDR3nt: TGTGCCAGCAGTGTAAGCGGTACCCAAGAGACCCAGTACTTC
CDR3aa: CASSVSGTQETQYF

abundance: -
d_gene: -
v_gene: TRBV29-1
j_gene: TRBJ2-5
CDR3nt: TGCAGCGTTGGAGGGATCCAAGAGACCCAGTACTTC
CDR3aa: CSVGGIQETQYF

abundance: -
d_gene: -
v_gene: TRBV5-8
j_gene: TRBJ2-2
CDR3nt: TGTGCCAGCAGCCTGTGGGGTAGCGGGAACACCGGGGAGCTGTTTTTT
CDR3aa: CASSLWGSGNTGELFF

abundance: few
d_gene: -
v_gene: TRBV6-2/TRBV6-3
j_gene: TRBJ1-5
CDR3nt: TGTGCCAGCGCTTCCTCCTATCAGCCCCAGCATTTT
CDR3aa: CASASSYQPQHF

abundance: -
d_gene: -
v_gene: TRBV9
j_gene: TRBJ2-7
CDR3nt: TGTGCCAGCAGCGTAGCCGGGTCCAACGAGCAGTACTTC
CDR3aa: CASSVAGSNEQYF

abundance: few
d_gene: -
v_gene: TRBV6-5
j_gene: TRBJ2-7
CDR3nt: TGTGCCAGCCGCGAGTCTGGACTTCTCAGCTACGAGCAGTACTTC
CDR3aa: CASRESGLLSYEQYF

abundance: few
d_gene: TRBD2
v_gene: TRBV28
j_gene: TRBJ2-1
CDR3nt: TGTGCCAGCCTAGCGGGGGGGGGCTACAATGAGCAGTTCTTC
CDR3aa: CASLAGGGYNEQFF

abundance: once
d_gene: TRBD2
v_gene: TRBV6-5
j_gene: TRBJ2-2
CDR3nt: TGTGCCAGCAGTTACTCCCTGACTAGCGGGGGGTTGAACACCGGGGAGCTGTTTTTT
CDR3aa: CASSYSLTSGGLNTGELFF

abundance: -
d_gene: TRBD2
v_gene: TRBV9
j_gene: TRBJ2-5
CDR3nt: TGTGCCAGCAGCGCCGGGGGGGTCCCGAAGACCCAGTACTTC
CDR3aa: CASSAGGVPKTQYF

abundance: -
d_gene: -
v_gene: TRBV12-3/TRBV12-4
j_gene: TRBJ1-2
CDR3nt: TGTGCCAGCAGTTTCTCCGACTATGGCTACACCTTC
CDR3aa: CASSFSDYGYTF

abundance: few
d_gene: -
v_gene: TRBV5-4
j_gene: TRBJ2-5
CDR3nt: TGTGCCAGCAGCGGCCGACGGGGCCAAGAGACCCAGTACTTC
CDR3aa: CASSGRRGQETQYF

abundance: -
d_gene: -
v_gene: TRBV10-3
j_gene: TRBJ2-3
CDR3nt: TGTGCCATCAGGCGGGAACTTACCACAGATACGCAGTATTTT
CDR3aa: CAIRRELTTDTQYF

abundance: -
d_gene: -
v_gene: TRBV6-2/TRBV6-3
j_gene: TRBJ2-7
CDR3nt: TGTGCCAGCAGTCCGGGACCCCTCTACGGGCAGTACTTC
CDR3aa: CASSPGPLYGQYF

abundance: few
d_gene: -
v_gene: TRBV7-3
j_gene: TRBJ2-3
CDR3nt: TGTGCCAGCAGCCCTGAAGGGAGCACAGATACGCAGTATTTT
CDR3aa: CASSPEGSTDTQYF

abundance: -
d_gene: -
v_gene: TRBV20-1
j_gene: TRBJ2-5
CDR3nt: TGCAGTGCTAGCGTCAGCTCAGAGACCCAGTACTTC
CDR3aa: CSASVSSETQYF

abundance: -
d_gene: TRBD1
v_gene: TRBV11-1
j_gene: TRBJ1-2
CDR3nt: TGTGCCAGCAGCCAAGACAGGGTCGGCTACACCTTC
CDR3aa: CASSQDRVGYTF

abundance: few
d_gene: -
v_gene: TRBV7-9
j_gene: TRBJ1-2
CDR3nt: TGTGCCAGCAGCTTAGAATCGGCCAGGGTAGGAGGCTACACCTTC
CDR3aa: CASSLESARVGGYTF

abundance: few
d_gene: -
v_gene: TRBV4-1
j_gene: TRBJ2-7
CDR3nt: TGCGCCAGCAGCCCCAGGGGGGGGCCCCTCTCCTACGAGCAGTACTTC
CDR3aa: CASSPRGGPLSYEQYF

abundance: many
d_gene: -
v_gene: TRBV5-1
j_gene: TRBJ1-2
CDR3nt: TGCGCCAGCACCCGGGGACGGCCCTATGGCTACACCTTC
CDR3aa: CASTRGRPYGYTF

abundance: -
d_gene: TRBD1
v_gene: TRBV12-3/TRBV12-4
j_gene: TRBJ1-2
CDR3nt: TGTGCCAGCAGTCGCCTTGGACGACAGGGTTACTGGAGTAACTATGGCTACACCTTC
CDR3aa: CASSRLGRQGYWSNYGYTF

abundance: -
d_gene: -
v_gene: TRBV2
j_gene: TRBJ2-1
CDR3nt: TGTGCCAGCAGTGAAGCGCGGGCATCTTACAATGAGCAGTTCTTC
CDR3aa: CASSEARASYNEQFF

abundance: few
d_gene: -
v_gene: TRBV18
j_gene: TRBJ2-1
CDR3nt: TGTGCCAGCTCACCACCTAATAACGTTAACTACAATGAGCAGTTCTTC
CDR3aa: CASSPPNNVNYNEQFF

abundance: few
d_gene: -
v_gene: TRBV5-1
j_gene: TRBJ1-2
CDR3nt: TGCGCCAGCAGCCTCCCGGGGCTTGGTGATGGCTACACCTTC
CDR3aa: CASSLPGLGDGYTF

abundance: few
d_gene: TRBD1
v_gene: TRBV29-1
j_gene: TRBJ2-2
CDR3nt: TGCAGCGTACAGGGGGCAACCGGGGAGCTGTTTTTT
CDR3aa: CSVQGATGELFF